A selection of T cell receptor beta chains follows, all from one sample in a study of response to subunit inactivated influenza vaccine. TCRdb fed the RT-PCR reads into MiXCR, producing one record per CDR3 protein. The sample shows more than 150,000 distinct CDR3 sequences, about a tenth of them seen only once. The source material was non-naive T cells sorted from PBMCs, sampled on the day of vaccination. These receptors were taken from a man aged 45-65 years who received an inactivated influenza vaccine. Each CDR3 is given with its conserved first and last residue. Each record gives: V gene, clone size, J gene, D gene, CDR3 DNA, CDR3 protein. D genes are given only for firm matches. Clone size is shown for a subset of rows, as once, few, many or a class of expanded clone.

V: TRBV20-1; size: many; J: TRBJ2-5; D: TRBD1; DNA: TGCAGTGCCGAGGGGGCCGCTGAGACCCAGTACTTC; CDR3: CSAEGAAETQYF
V: TRBV4-1; size: few; J: TRBJ1-2; D: .; DNA: TGCGCCAGCAGCAAACCCGGGGCAAACTATGGCTACACCTTC; CDR3: CASSKPGANYGYTF
V: TRBV3-1; size: .; J: TRBJ1-6; D: .; DNA: TGTGCCAGCAGCCTCGGGAGTACATATAATTCACCCCTCCACTTT; CDR3: CASSLGSTYNSPLHF
V: TRBV5-6; size: few; J: TRBJ1-5; D: TRBD1; DNA: TGTGCCAGCAGCCCGCGGACAGGGCGGGTGAATCAGCCCCAGCATTTT; CDR3: CASSPRTGRVNQPQHF
V: TRBV12-3/TRBV12-4; size: few; J: TRBJ2-1; D: TRBD1; DNA: TGTGCCAGCAGTTGGCCGGGACAGGGGGGTCGGGAGCAGTTCTTC; CDR3: CASSWPGQGGREQFF
V: TRBV6-2/TRBV6-3; size: few; J: TRBJ2-1; D: TRBD1; DNA: TGTGCCAGCAGTTACGACAGGGGCGCTAGCAGTGAGCAGTTCTTC; CDR3: CASSYDRGASSEQFF
V: TRBV30; size: many; J: TRBJ2-1; D: TRBD2; DNA: TGTGCCTTACGGACTAGCGGGAGGCCCCCCTCCTACAATGAGCAGTTCTTC; CDR3: CALRTSGRPPSYNEQFF
V: TRBV27; size: few; J: TRBJ2-1; D: TRBD1; DNA: TGTGCCAGCAGACCCCGGGACAGGGCGAGCAATGAGCAGTTCTTC; CDR3: CASRPRDRASNEQFF
V: TRBV19; size: .; J: TRBJ1-5; D: TRBD1; DNA: TGTGCCAGTAGTATTGGAGGACAGGGGCCAACGAGCAATCAGCCCCAGCATTTT; CDR3: CASSIGGQGPTSNQPQHF
V: TRBV6-1; size: many; J: TRBJ2-2; D: .; DNA: TGCGCCAGCAGCCGTGGCCCCAACACCGGGGAGCTGTTTTTT; CDR3: CASSRGPNTGELFF
V: TRBV7-9; size: many; J: TRBJ2-1; D: TRBD2; DNA: TGTGCCAGCAGCTTTATTCCGGGGGGGCCCTACAATGAGCAGTTCTTC; CDR3: CASSFIPGGPYNEQFF
V: TRBV28; size: few; J: TRBJ1-5; D: .; DNA: TGTGCCAGCAGGACGGGGTTTAGGGATCAGCCCCAGCATTTT; CDR3: CASRTGFRDQPQHF
V: TRBV27; size: many; J: TRBJ2-1; D: .; DNA: TGTGCCAGCAGTTTAGGGTGGGGCCAGAGCTCCTACAATGAGCAGTTCTTC; CDR3: CASSLGWGQSSYNEQFF
V: TRBV28; size: many; J: TRBJ2-1; D: .; DNA: TGTGCCAGCAGCACTCCGGGACAAGGGTACAATGAGCAGTTCTTC; CDR3: CASSTPGQGYNEQFF
V: TRBV5-1; size: many; J: TRBJ1-5; D: .; DNA: TGCGCCAGCAGCTCCCATACCGGGGACAATCAGCCCCAGCATTTT; CDR3: CASSSHTGDNQPQHF
V: TRBV12-3/TRBV12-4; size: few; J: TRBJ2-7; D: .; DNA: TGTGCCAGCAGTTTCTGGGAGGCCTACGAGCAGTACTTC; CDR3: CASSFWEAYEQYF
V: TRBV4-1; size: .; J: TRBJ1-5; D: .; DNA: TGCGCCAGCAGCCATGGGCAGGACACCAGCAATCAGCCCCAGCATTTT; CDR3: CASSHGQDTSNQPQHF
V: TRBV20-1; size: .; J: TRBJ2-1; D: .; DNA: TGCAGTGCCAGCCGGAGCGCTCAATACAATGAGCAGTTCTTC; CDR3: CSASRSAQYNEQFF
V: TRBV6-1; size: .; J: TRBJ1-4; D: .; DNA: TGTGCCAGCAGTAGGACCTTGAAGGAAAAACTGTTTTTT; CDR3: CASSRTLKEKLFF
V: TRBV15; size: few; J: TRBJ2-7; D: .; DNA: TGTGCCACCAGCAGCGGCATGACCGGAGGGGCCTACGAGCAGTACTTC; CDR3: CATSSGMTGGAYEQYF
V: TRBV15; size: few; J: TRBJ2-7; D: .; DNA: TGTGCCACCAGCAGAGATGTTAAGCAAGGCGAGCAGTACTTC; CDR3: CATSRDVKQGEQYF
V: TRBV3-1; size: few; J: TRBJ1-1; D: .; DNA: TGTGCCAGCAGCCATAGAACCCTGGTGTTT; CDR3: CASSHRTLVF
V: TRBV3-1; size: .; J: TRBJ2-7; D: .; DNA: TGTGCCAGCAGCCAAAAGACGGAAGCAGGGGCTTACGGGAGGCGCGCCGAGCAGTACTTC; CDR3: CASSQKTEAGAYGRRAEQYF
V: TRBV5-1; size: .; J: TRBJ1-6; D: .; DNA: TGCGCCAGCAGCCCCTCGGGGACGACAAATTCACCCCTCCACTTT; CDR3: CASSPSGTTNSPLHF
V: TRBV24-1; size: many; J: TRBJ1-1; D: TRBD1; DNA: TGTGCCACCAGTAATGGACAGGGGAACACTGAAGCTTTCTTT; CDR3: CATSNGQGNTEAFF
V: TRBV7-9; size: .; J: TRBJ1-5; D: .; DNA: TGTGCCAGCAGCAATACAGGAAACAATCAGCCCCAGCATTTT; CDR3: CASSNTGNNQPQHF
V: TRBV5-4; size: .; J: TRBJ2-1; D: TRBD2; DNA: TGTGCCAGCAGCACTACTAGCGGGAGGGCCTACAATGAGCAGTTCTTC; CDR3: CASSTTSGRAYNEQFF
V: TRBV11-2; size: few; J: TRBJ2-2; D: TRBD2; DNA: TGTGCCAGCAGAGGACTAGCGGGAGGTTTCACCGGGGAGCTGTTTTTT; CDR3: CASRGLAGGFTGELFF
V: TRBV6-5; size: .; J: TRBJ1-1; D: .; DNA: TGTGCCAGCAGTTCGGACGGTGAAGCTTTCTTT; CDR3: CASSSDGEAFF
V: TRBV3-1; size: .; J: TRBJ2-1; D: TRBD2; DNA: TGTGCCAGCAGCCTGGCGGGGGAGGAGTCCTACAATGAGCAGTTCTTC; CDR3: CASSLAGEESYNEQFF
V: TRBV15; size: .; J: TRBJ2-7; D: .; DNA: TGTGCCACCAGCAGAGATCCGACCGAGCAGTACTTC; CDR3: CATSRDPTEQYF
V: TRBV6-5; size: many; J: TRBJ1-6; D: .; DNA: TGTGCCAGCAGTTACTCGGTGTGGCCCCAGGGCGAGTCACCCCTCCACTTT; CDR3: CASSYSVWPQGESPLHF
V: TRBV6-2/TRBV6-3; size: .; J: TRBJ2-7; D: .; DNA: TGTGCCAGCAGCCGCCGCCAGGGTGGGTACGAGCAGTACTTC; CDR3: CASSRRQGGYEQYF
V: TRBV4-3; size: many; J: TRBJ2-3; D: .; DNA: TGCGCCAGCAGCCAAGTGGTCTCCTACACAGATACGCAGTATTTT; CDR3: CASSQVVSYTDTQYF
V: TRBV14; size: .; J: TRBJ2-2; D: TRBD2; DNA: TGTGCCAGCAGCCAAGGAGGGACTAGCAAGGGCACCGGGGAGCTGTTTTTT; CDR3: CASSQGGTSKGTGELFF
V: TRBV7-2; size: few; J: TRBJ2-3; D: .; DNA: TGTGCCAGCAGCCCGCAGGGCCCAGATACGCAGTATTTT; CDR3: CASSPQGPDTQYF
V: TRBV5-1; size: .; J: TRBJ2-5; D: TRBD2; DNA: TGCGCCAGCAGCTTGCGACTAGCAGAGACCCAGTACTTC; CDR3: CASSLRLAETQYF
V: TRBV4-3; size: .; J: TRBJ1-4; D: .; DNA: TGCGCCAGCAGCCAAGATCTGTTAGAAAAACTGTTTTTT; CDR3: CASSQDLLEKLFF
V: TRBV4-3; size: many; J: TRBJ2-7; D: .; DNA: TGCGCCAGCAGCCCCTGGGCGGACTCCTACGAGCAGTACTTC; CDR3: CASSPWADSYEQYF
V: TRBV19; size: many; J: TRBJ1-5; D: .; DNA: TGTGCCAGTAGTATCACAGGGATGAGGGGCAATCAGCCCCAGCATTTT; CDR3: CASSITGMRGNQPQHF
V: TRBV20-1; size: few; J: TRBJ2-3; D: TRBD2; DNA: TGCAGTGCTAGGGGACTAGCGGGGCATAAAGATACGCAGTATTTT; CDR3: CSARGLAGHKDTQYF
V: TRBV11-2; size: few; J: TRBJ2-7; D: TRBD1; DNA: TGTGCCACCAAGGGACAGGGCTCCTACGAGCAGTACTTC; CDR3: CATKGQGSYEQYF
V: TRBV5-3; size: .; J: TRBJ1-4; D: .; DNA: TGTGCCAGTAGCTTGGATTACCGGGGTCGGTCCGATGAAAAACTGTTTTTT; CDR3: CASSLDYRGRSDEKLFF
V: TRBV10-3; size: many; J: TRBJ2-5; D: .; DNA: TGTGCCATCAGTGAGTCGGAGACCCAGTACTTC; CDR3: CAISESETQYF
V: TRBV12-3/TRBV12-4; size: many; J: TRBJ1-6; D: .; DNA: TGTGCCAGCAGTCCCCAAGGATGGAATTCACCCCTCCACTTT; CDR3: CASSPQGWNSPLHF
V: TRBV7-3; size: many; J: TRBJ2-1; D: TRBD2; DNA: TGTGCCAGCAGCCCCTCGGGGGGGAATGAGCAGTTCTTC; CDR3: CASSPSGGNEQFF
V: TRBV5-1; size: few; J: TRBJ2-2; D: .; DNA: TGCGCCAGCAGCCGAACTATAGGGGGGGAGCTGTTTTTT; CDR3: CASSRTIGGELFF
V: TRBV6-5; size: few; J: TRBJ2-1; D: .; DNA: TGTGCCAGCAGTTACTCTTCCGGCCTAACTTACAATGAGCAGTTCTTC; CDR3: CASSYSSGLTYNEQFF